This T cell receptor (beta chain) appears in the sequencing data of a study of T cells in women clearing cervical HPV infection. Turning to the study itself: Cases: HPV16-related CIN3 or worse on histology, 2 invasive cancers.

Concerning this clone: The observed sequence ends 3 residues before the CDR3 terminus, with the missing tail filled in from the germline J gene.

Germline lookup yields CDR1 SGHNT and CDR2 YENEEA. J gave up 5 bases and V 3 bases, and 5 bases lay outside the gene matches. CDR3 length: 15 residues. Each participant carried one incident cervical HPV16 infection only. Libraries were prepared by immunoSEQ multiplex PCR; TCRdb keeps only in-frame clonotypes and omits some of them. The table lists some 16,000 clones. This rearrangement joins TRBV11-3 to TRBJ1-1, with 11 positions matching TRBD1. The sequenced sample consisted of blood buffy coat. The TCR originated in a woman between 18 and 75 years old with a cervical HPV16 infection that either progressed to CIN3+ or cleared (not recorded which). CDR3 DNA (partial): TGTGCCAGCAGCTTGGACAGGGGGCGAGGAACTGAA. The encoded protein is CASSLDRGRGTE. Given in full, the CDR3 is CASSLDRGRGTEAFF.